This T cell receptor beta chain was identified in a study of blood T cell repertoires in COVID-19. Study-level information: The origin of the acute and convalescent COVID-19 samples was the United States, Italy and Spain. PBMCs, B-cell-depleted T cells, or T cells were the source of the cDNA or gDNA that made up the material.

This CDR3 contains 13 residues. J lost 6 bases, V lost 3 bases, and 5 bases had no gene match. Germline values: CDR1 MDHEN, CDR2 SYDVKM. Under the authors' procedure: Amplified reference gene primers provided the basis for estimating nucleated cell counts. Clones were read by immunoSEQ multiplex PCR, and TCRdb kept only the in-frame ones, dropping some. D and trimming come from the DNA, and the V and J calls and clone size come from that table. This repertoire shows some 530,000 clones, 70% to 90% found once; its top ten account for approximately 3.4%. The source of this sequence is a human donor in a cohort sampled during active COVID-19. The material sequenced was peripheral blood. The gene calls are TRBV28 and TRBJ2-7; 7 bases match TRBD2. CDR3 DNA: TGTGCCAGCAGTTTGGGGGGGGGAGTCGAGCAGTACTTC. Translation gives CASSLGGGVEQYF. Full variable domain (rest looked up from reference TRBV28 and TRBJ2-7): DVKVTQSSRYLVKRTGEKVFLECVQDMDHENMFWYRQDPGLGLRLIYFSYDVKMKEKGDIPEGYSVSREKKERFSLILESASTNQTSMYLCASSLGGGVEQYFGPGTRLTVT.